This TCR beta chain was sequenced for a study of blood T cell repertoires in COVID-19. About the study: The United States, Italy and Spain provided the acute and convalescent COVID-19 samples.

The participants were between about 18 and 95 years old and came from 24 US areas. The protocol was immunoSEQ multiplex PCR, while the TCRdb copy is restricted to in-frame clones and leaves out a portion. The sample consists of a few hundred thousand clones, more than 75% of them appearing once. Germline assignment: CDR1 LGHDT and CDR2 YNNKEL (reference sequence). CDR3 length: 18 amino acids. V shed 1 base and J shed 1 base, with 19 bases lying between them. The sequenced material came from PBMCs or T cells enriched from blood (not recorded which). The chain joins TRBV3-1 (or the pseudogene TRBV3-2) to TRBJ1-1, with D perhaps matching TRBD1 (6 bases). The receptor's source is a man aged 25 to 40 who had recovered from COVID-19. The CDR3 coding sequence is TGTGCCAGCAGCCAAGGGGCCACAGGGCATCGGGGGAACACTGAAGCTTTCTTT. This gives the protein CASSQGATGHRGNTEAFF.